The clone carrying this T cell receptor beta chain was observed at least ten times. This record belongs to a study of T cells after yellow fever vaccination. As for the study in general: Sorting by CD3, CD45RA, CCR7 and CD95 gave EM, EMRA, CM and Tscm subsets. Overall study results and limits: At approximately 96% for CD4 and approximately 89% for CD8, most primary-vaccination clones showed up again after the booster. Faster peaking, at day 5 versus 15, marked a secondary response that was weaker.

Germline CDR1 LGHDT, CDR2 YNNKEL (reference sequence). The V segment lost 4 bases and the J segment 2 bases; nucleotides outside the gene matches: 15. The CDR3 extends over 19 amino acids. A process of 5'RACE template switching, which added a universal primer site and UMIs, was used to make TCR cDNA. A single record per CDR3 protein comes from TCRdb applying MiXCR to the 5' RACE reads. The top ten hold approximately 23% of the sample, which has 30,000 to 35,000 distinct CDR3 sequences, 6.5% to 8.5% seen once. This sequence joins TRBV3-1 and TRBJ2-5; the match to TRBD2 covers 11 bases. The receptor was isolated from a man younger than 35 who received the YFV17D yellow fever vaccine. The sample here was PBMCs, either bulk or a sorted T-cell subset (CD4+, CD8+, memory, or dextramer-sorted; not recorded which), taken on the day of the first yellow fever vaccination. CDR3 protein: CASSLGGWTSGREQETQYF. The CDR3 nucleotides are TGTGCCAGCAGCCTTGGCGGGTGGACTAGCGGGCGTGAACAAGAGACCCAGTACTTC.